The clone carrying this TCR beta chain occurred a few times. The antigen remains unidentified. These data come from a study of naive and memory T cell subsets. Study results and limitations: TCR abundance followed a power law differing between naive and memory subsets.

An equimolar mix of two oligonucleotides served as the beta constant-region primer for TRBC1 and TRBC2. Ligation attached a single-stranded oligonucleotide with a 12-nucleotide UMI and the SP2 primer to the cDNA 3' end. The ligated cDNA underwent four PCR rounds using SP2 and nested alpha and beta constant-region primers. TCRdb reprocessed the UMI-ligation and nested PCR reads with MiXCR, giving one entry per CDR3 protein. The profile shows approximately 85,000 distinct CDR3 sequences, around 7% of them singletons. After the first PCR, alpha and beta chain libraries were processed separately. CDR1 MDHEN and CDR2 SYDVKM come from the germline V gene. After removal of 11 bases from V and 2 bases from J, the junction contained 8 bases not matched to a gene. The CDR3 spans 14 residues.

Sequenced input: central memory CD4+ T cells from blood. The rearrangement joins TRBV28 to TRBJ2-5, with 10 bases identical to TRBD2. This TCR was recovered from a human donor in good health. The CDR3 nucleotides read TGTGCCGGAAAAAGAGCGGGGGGGCAAGAGACCCAGTACTTC. Translated, it gives CAGKRAGGQETQYF.